This T cell receptor beta chain was documented in a study of T cell responses to AZD1222 COVID-19 vaccine. Losses at the gene ends were 5 bases for V and 5 bases for J; bases not matched to a gene: 9. CDR1 and CDR2 (germline): SGHTA, FQGNSA. The CDR3 spans 15 residues. Sequencing was performed with immunoSEQ multiplex PCR; in TCRdb, only in-frame clones are kept and a portion is missing. This sample has some 100,000 clones, with approximately 90% found just once. The V and J genes are TRBV7-2 and TRBJ2-3, with 8 positions matching TRBD1. Source: peripheral blood, taken on day 0 of AZD1222 vaccination. This clonotype originated in an adult in good health. In DNA form, the CDR3 reads TGTGCCAGCAGCCGGGACAGGCCAAGTCAAGATACGCAGTATTTT. Translation gives CASSRDRPSQDTQYF. Drawing the rest from reference TRBV7-2 and TRBJ2-3, the complete variable domain is GAGVSQSPSNKVTEKGKDVELRCDPISGHTALYWYRQSLGQGLEFLIYFQGNSAPDKSGLPSDRFSAERTGGSVSTLTIQRTQQEDSAVYLCASSRDRPSQDTQYFGPGTRLTVL.